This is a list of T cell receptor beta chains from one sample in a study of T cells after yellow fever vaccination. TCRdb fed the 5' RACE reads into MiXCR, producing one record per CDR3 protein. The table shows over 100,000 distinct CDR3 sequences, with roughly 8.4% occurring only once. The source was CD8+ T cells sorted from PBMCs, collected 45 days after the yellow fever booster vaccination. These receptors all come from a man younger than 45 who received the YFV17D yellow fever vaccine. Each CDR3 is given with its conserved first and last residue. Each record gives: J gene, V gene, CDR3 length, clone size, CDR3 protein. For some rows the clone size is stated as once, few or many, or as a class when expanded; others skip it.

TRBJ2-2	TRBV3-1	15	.	CASSKVGLETGELFF
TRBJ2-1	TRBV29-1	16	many	CSVEDQYGTTYNEQFF
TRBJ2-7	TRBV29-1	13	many	CSVVHGRELWQYF
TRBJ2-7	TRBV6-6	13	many	CASSPTGVYEQYF
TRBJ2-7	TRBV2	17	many	CASSAYVDRVRDYEQYF
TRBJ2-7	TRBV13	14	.	CASSSLVTRGKQYF
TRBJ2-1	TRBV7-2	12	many	CASSFSLNEQFF
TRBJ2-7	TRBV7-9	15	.	CASSPRDFGPYEQYF
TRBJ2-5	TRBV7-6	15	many	CASTRTRTFQETQYF
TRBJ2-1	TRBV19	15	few	CASSIHEPSYNEQFF
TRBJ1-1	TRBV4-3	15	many	CASSPGESTGTEAFF
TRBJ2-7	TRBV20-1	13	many	CSARSRGQYEQYF
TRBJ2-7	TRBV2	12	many	CAHGRPGYEQYF
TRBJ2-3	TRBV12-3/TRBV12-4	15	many	CASSQTSGLTDTQYF
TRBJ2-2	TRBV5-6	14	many	CASSTTSNTGELFF
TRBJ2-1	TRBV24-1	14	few	CATSPSWGYNEQFF
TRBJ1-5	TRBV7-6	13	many	CASSLAPGGPQHF
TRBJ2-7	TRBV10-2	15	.	CASSESLAGGYEQYF
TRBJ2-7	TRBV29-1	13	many	CSVAGRSSYEQYF
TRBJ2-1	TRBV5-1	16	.	CASSLVVADPDNEQFF
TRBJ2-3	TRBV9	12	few	CASSVAGDTQYF
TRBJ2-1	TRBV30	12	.	CAWSLTSNEQFF
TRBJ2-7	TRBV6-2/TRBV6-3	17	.	CASSYHPGQGFGYEQYF
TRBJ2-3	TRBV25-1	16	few	CASSGGSTGATDTQYF
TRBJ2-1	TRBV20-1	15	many	CSASMIAEYYNEQFF
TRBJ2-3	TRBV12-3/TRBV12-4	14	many	CASSSGTSGDTQYF
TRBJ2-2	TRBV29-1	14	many	CSVEEDGLIGELFF
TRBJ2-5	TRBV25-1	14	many	CASSEHSLTETQYF
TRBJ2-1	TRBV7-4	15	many	CASSAPGQSRSEQFF
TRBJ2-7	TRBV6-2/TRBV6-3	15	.	CASAAIAGRSYEQYF
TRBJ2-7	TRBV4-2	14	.	CARGPGLAANEQYF
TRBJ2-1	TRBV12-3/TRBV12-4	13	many	CASSLAQIGEQFF